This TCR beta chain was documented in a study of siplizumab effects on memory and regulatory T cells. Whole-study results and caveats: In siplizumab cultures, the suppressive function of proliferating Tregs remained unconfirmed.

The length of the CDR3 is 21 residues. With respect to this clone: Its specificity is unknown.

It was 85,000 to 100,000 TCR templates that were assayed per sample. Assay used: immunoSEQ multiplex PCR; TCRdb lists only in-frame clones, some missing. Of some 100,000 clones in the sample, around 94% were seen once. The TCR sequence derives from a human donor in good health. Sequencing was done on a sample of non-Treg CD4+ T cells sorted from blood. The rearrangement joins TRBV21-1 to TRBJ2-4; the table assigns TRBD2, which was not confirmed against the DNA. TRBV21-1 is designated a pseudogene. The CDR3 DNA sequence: TGTGCCAGCAGCAAAGCACGAAGGACTAGCTGTAACTTCAACCAGCCTACCCGGCAGTACTTC. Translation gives CASSKARRTSCNFNQPTRQYF.